Below, 5 T cell receptor beta chains from the same sample are listed, as sequenced in a study of Ad26.COV2.S vaccination and SARS-CoV-2 variants. Stated treatment: roughly 18 received Ad26.COV2.S at low or high dose, single or two shots; about 5 received placebo; per-sample allocation not given. Sampling was done on day 63 after the first vaccine or placebo injection. The assay was immunoSEQ multiplex PCR, and TCRdb's table has in-frame clones only and misses some. The table includes about 430,000 clones, around nine tenths detected once. This sample comprised peripheral blood, obtained in a trial of Ad26.COV2.S vaccine versus placebo. The receptors here all came from a person aged 18-60 years who received the Ad26.COV2.S COVID-19 vaccine or a placebo.

The genes are TRBV12-3 or TRBV12-4 and TRBJ2-3; D perhaps matches TRBD1 (5 bases). The CDR3 contains 13 residues. The V end lost 3 bases, the J end lost 6 bases, and 10 bases lay between the germline ends. Here the CDR3 DNA reads TGTGCCAGCAGTTTTCAGGGAACGGATACGCAGTATTTT. Amino acids: CASSFQGTDTQYF.

The J gene is TRBJ1-5, the V gene TRBV11-2, with D possibly being TRBD1 (5 bases). V shed 1 base and J shed 6 bases, with 10 bases lying between them. Germline loops: CDR1 SGHAT, CDR2 FQNNGV. The CDR3 runs to 14 residues. The CDR3 protein is CASSLGRVGQPQHF. The CDR3 DNA reads TGTGCCAGCAGCTTAGGCAGGGTTGGTCAGCCCCAGCATTTT.

The chain combines TRBV4-1 with TRBJ2-7, with D hard to call. The length of the CDR3 is 15 residues. Germline V gene data show CDR1 as MGHRA and CDR2 as YSYEKL. V was cut by 3 bases and J by 0 bases, with 12 bases left in between. The CDR3 region has the DNA TGCGCCAGCAGCCAGGATCACTCCCACTCCTACGAGCAGTACTTC. It is translated as CASSQDHSHSYEQYF.

The V gene is TRBV4-1, the J gene TRBJ1-6, with D possibly TRBD1 on 5 matching bases. The CDR3 is 14 residues long. Germline loops: CDR1 MGHRA, CDR2 YSYEKL. Trimming shortened V by 0 bases and J by 8 bases, and 8 bases separated the two germline ends. CDR3 coding DNA: TGCGCCAGCAGCCAAGACGGGGCGGATTCACCCCTCCACTTT. It encodes CASSQDGADSPLHF.

J is TRBJ2-2 and V is TRBV5-1; D ambiguous. The CDR3 totals 15 residues. Trimming stripped 1 base from V and 4 bases from J, with 11 bases between. CDR1 is SGHRS, CDR2 YFSETQ, per germline. The CDR3 spells CASSLPLKGTGELFF. CDR3 DNA sequence: TGCGCCAGCAGCTTGCCCCTGAAGGGCACCGGGGAGCTGTTTTTT.